This is a list of T cell receptor beta chains from one sample in a study of blood T cell repertoires in COVID-19. Produced via immunoSEQ multiplex PCR; TCRdb's table is partial and in-frame only. The table records approximately 170,000 clones, more than 70% of them present only once. What was sequenced was peripheral blood. Every receptor here comes from a man aged 50 to 59 who had recovered from COVID-19. Each CDR3 is given with its conserved first and last residue. D genes are given only for firm matches. Where a row states a size, it is once, few, many or the class of an expanded clone; other rows omit it.

D,V,J,size,CDR3,DNA
-,TRBV4-3,TRBJ1-6,-,CASSPQGTDNSPLHF,TGCGCCAGCAGCCCCCAGGGGACGGATAATTCACCCCTCCACTTT
-,TRBV2,TRBJ1-5,-,CASRKQGVDQPQHF,TGTGCCAGCCGCAAACAGGGAGTGGATCAGCCCCAGCATTTT
TRBD1,TRBV27,TRBJ1-4,-,CASSSTTGTGLEKLFF,TGTGCCAGCAGCTCCACCACCGGGACAGGGCTTGAAAAACTGTTTTTT
TRBD2,TRBV7-2,TRBJ2-3,once,CASSLKVAGSPRPDTQYF,TGTGCCAGCAGCTTAAAGGTAGCGGGGAGTCCCCGGCCAGATACGCAGTATTTT
-,TRBV30,TRBJ2-1,-,CAWSFGTRGNEQFF,TGTGCCTGGAGTTTTGGGACAAGAGGGAATGAGCAGTTCTTC
TRBD1,TRBV9,TRBJ2-7,-,CASSSRGQGSYEQYF,TGTGCCAGCAGCTCCCGGGGACAGGGGAGTTACGAGCAGTACTTC
TRBD1,TRBV7-9,TRBJ1-1,-,CASSLGEGANTEAFF,TGTGCCAGCAGCTTAGGAGAGGGGGCGAACACTGAAGCTTTCTTT
-,TRBV20-1,TRBJ2-1,-,CSARTGDEQFF,TGCAGTGCGAGGACTGGGGATGAGCAGTTCTTC
-,TRBV13,TRBJ2-3,-,CASSLKSQGADTQYF,TGTGCCAGCAGCTTAAAATCACAGGGAGCAGATACGCAGTATTTT
-,TRBV19,TRBJ1-4,-,CASSLEDSQTQKLFF,TGTGCCAGTAGCCTTGAGGACAGCCAAACCCAAAAACTGTTTTTT
-,TRBV7-2,TRBJ1-3,once,CASSPSRGFGNTIYF,TGTGCCAGCAGCCCATCAAGGGGATTCGGAAACACCATATATTTT
-,TRBV12-3/TRBV12-4,TRBJ1-1,-,CASSLGGNTEAFF,TGTGCCAGCAGTTTGGGGGGGAACACTGAAGCTTTCTTT
-,TRBV7-2,TRBJ2-4,-,CASSFETLAKNIQYF,TGTGCCAGCAGCTTTGAGACACTAGCCAAAAACATTCAGTACTTC
-,TRBV18,TRBJ2-3,-,CASSAEGDTQYF,TGTGCCAGCTCTGCCGAGGGAGATACGCAGTATTTT
-,TRBV7-2,TRBJ2-7,-,CASSLGLASSSYEQYF,TGTGCCAGCAGCTTGGGGTTAGCGTCGAGCTCCTACGAGCAGTACTTC
TRBD2,TRBV5-1,TRBJ2-3,-,CASSSGLAGTGGTDTQYF,TGCGCCAGCAGCTCTGGACTAGCGGGAACGGGGGGCACAGATACGCAGTATTTT
-,TRBV3-1/TRBV3-2,TRBJ1-5,-,CASSQKSLAEPGSGPQHF,TGTGCCAGCAGCCAAAAGTCGTTGGCAGAACCGGGGTCGGGGCCCCAGCATTTT
-,TRBV9,TRBJ1-2,few,CASSVAGQEPWTF,TGTGCCAGCAGCGTAGCGGGACAAGAACCGTGGACCTTC
-,TRBV19,TRBJ2-7,few,CASSTQRSLYEQYF,TGTGCCAGTAGTACCCAAAGGAGCCTCTACGAGCAGTACTTC
-,TRBV27,TRBJ2-7,-,CASSPRQVPYEQYF,TGTGCCAGCAGTCCCCGACAGGTCCCCTACGAGCAGTACTTC
TRBD2,TRBV27,TRBJ2-7,few,CASSFGLAGTYEQYF,TGTGCCAGCAGTTTTGGACTAGCGGGTACCTACGAGCAGTACTTC
TRBD1,TRBV7-9,TRBJ2-7,-,CASSLATGGLYEQYF,TGTGCCAGCAGCTTAGCGACAGGGGGCCTCTACGAGCAGTACTTC
TRBD1,TRBV5-8,TRBJ1-2,-,CASSSGQGWDGYTF,TGTGCCAGCAGCTCGGGACAGGGGTGGGATGGCTACACCTTC
-,TRBV20-1,TRBJ1-1,-,CSASGTSEAFF,TGCAGTGCTTCGGGTACGTCGGAAGCTTTCTTT
TRBD1,TRBV28,TRBJ1-5,few,CASYDRVSQPQHF,TGTGCCAGCTATGACAGGGTCAGTCAGCCCCAGCATTTT
-,TRBV4-1,TRBJ1-1,-,CASSQEVSGAYTEAFF,TGCGCCAGCAGCCAAGAGGTTTCAGGCGCCTACACTGAAGCTTTCTTT
TRBD1,TRBV5-1,TRBJ2-1,-,CASSSDRGGWNEQFF,TGCGCCAGCAGCTCGGACAGGGGGGGTTGGAATGAGCAGTTCTTC
TRBD2,TRBV28,TRBJ2-3,-,CASSSTRGGTQYF,TGTGCCAGCAGTTCCACCCGGGGGGGTACGCAGTATTTT
-,TRBV2,TRBJ1-6,-,CASSDGGRYNSPLHF,TGTGCCAGCAGTGATGGGGGCCGATATAATTCACCCCTCCACTTT
-,TRBV6-2/TRBV6-3,TRBJ2-7,-,CASSPHRSSYEQYF,TGTGCCAGCAGTCCGCACAGGAGCTCCTACGAGCAGTACTTC
TRBD1,TRBV19,TRBJ2-2,-,CASSIVTGQGAGELFF,TGTGCCAGTAGTATTGTTACGGGACAGGGGGCCGGGGAGCTGTTTTTT
TRBD2,TRBV7-2,TRBJ2-7,-,CASSLNSGGPGYF,TGTGCCAGCAGCTTAAATAGCGGGGGCCCGGGGTACTTC
TRBD1,TRBV10-3,TRBJ2-1,-,CAISESRTGVYNEQFF,TGTGCCATCAGTGAGTCGAGGACAGGGGTCTACAATGAGCAGTTCTTC
TRBD1,TRBV27,TRBJ2-5,-,CASSATTWDRGQETQYF,TGTGCCAGCAGTGCGACCACCTGGGACAGGGGCCAAGAGACCCAGTACTTC
-,TRBV5-1,TRBJ1-3,-,CASSSLPGFSGNTIYF,TGCGCCAGCAGCTCGCTCCCCGGGTTCTCTGGAAACACCATATATTTT
TRBD1,TRBV6-2/TRBV6-3,TRBJ1-5,-,CASSTHRTGDGNQPQHF,TGTGCCAGCAGTACGCACCGGACAGGGGATGGCAATCAGCCCCAGCATTTT
-,TRBV9,TRBJ1-6,-,CASSVGADNSPLHF,TGTGCCAGCAGCGTAGGGGCAGATAATTCACCCCTCCACTTT
-,TRBV27,TRBJ1-2,-,CASSLGRPYGYTF,TGTGCCAGCAGTTTGGGGAGGCCTTATGGCTACACCTTC
-,TRBV5-4,TRBJ2-2,-,CASAQSPGELFF,TGTGCCAGCGCTCAGTCCCCCGGGGAGCTGTTTTTT
-,TRBV4-3,TRBJ2-1,-,CASSQDRLLNNEQFF,TGCGCCAGCAGCCAAGACAGGCTACTGAACAATGAGCAGTTCTTC
TRBD1,TRBV7-9,TRBJ1-2,-,CASSNTGDYGYTF,TGTGCCAGCAGCAATACAGGGGACTATGGCTACACCTTC
-,TRBV18,TRBJ1-1,-,CASSQQGGDTEAFF,TGTGCCAGCTCCCAGCAAGGGGGTGACACTGAAGCTTTCTTT
TRBD2,TRBV10-2,TRBJ2-3,-,CASSGASGLTDTQYF,TGCGCCAGCAGTGGCGCTAGCGGGTTGACAGATACGCAGTATTTT
TRBD2,TRBV6-5,TRBJ2-1,-,CASSPAGERQFF,TGTGCCAGCAGCCCAGCGGGGGAAAGGCAGTTCTTC
-,TRBV5-1,TRBJ2-2,-,CASGRTVPDTGELFF,TGCGCCAGCGGACGGACAGTGCCCGACACCGGGGAGCTGTTTTTT
-,TRBV2,TRBJ1-1,-,CASSGGRSSTEAFF,TGTGCCAGCAGTGGGGGGAGGTCGAGCACTGAAGCTTTCTTT
TRBD2,TRBV7-2,TRBJ2-3,-,CASSLKRGLTDTQYF,TGTGCCAGCAGCTTGAAGCGGGGGCTCACAGATACGCAGTATTTT
TRBD2,TRBV5-1,TRBJ2-7,-,CASSPGLAGSSYEQYF,TGCGCCAGCAGCCCGGGACTAGCGGGGAGCTCCTACGAGCAGTACTTC
-,TRBV14,TRBJ1-1,-,CASSRASPGAQNTEAFF,TGTGCCAGCAGCCGCGCATCCCCAGGGGCCCAGAACACTGAAGCTTTCTTT
-,TRBV29-1,TRBJ2-1,-,CSAAHNEQFF,TGCAGCGCAGCCCACAATGAGCAGTTCTTC
TRBD1,TRBV6-5,TRBJ1-2,-,CASSPGGTYYGYTF,TGTGCCAGCAGCCCAGGGGGAACCTACTATGGCTACACCTTC
TRBD1,TRBV7-9,TRBJ1-5,few,CASSSGTGGEQPQHF,TGTGCCAGCAGCTCGGGAACAGGGGGCGAACAGCCCCAGCATTTT
-,TRBV11-2,TRBJ1-2,-,CASSSGIGGGYTF,TGTGCCAGCAGCTCCGGGATAGGAGGAGGCTACACCTTC